This entry features one T cell receptor beta chain sequence. This specimen comes from a study of cytomegalovirus exposure and HLA in healthy donors. Study information: Out of 150 million to 200 million T cells, an earlier analysis found over 90 million unique TCR beta sequences in total.

PCR amplification relied on 60 Vbeta primers (plus 13 Jbeta primers). Sequencing used immunoSEQ multiplex PCR; TCRdb keeps in-frame clones, though not all of them. The sample lists 55,000 to 70,000 clones; about four fifths were seen once. The CDR3 is 13 residues long. The V gene lost 7 bases and the J gene lost 5 bases, with 17 bases spanning the gap. Germline loops: CDR1 SQVTM, CDR2 ANQGSEA. The chain carries TRBV29-1 and TRBJ2-5, with D possibly being TRBD2 (7 bases). Sequencing used PBMCs. The receptor was derived from a man in his late teens or twenties in good health and CMV-seropositive. In nucleotides, the CDR3 is TGCAGCGCATGGGGGGGCCGGTATGAGACCCAGTACTTC. The encoded protein is CSAWGGRYETQYF. Full variable domain (missing parts from reference TRBV29-1 and TRBJ2-5): SAVISQKPSRDICQRGTSLTIQCQVDSQVTMMFWYRQQPGQSLTLIATANQGSEATYESGFVIDKFPISRPNLTFSTLTVSNMSPEDSSIYLCSAWGGRYETQYFGPGTRLLVL.